The count of the clone carrying this T cell receptor beta chain is one. This entry belongs to a study of shared clonotypes between healthy human individuals. Trimming took 4 bases from V and 2 from J; bases not matched to a gene: 1. The CDR3 sequence is 14 residues long. Germline CDR1 KGHSH, CDR2 LQKENI. Measured with immunoSEQ multiplex PCR; TCRdb has only the in-frame clones, and not every one. The table records roughly 1 million clones, about 80% of them present only once. Sequencing was performed on memory CD4+ T cells sorted from blood. The subset here: CD45RA-negative fraction. The chain employs TRBV18 and TRBJ1-4; 7 bases agree with TRBD1. This clonotype was obtained from a man between 18 and 29 years old in good health. CDR3 in amino acids: CASSQGQTNEKLFF. CDR3 nucleotides: TGTGCCAGCTCACAGGGACAGACTAATGAAAAACTGTTTTTT.